This T cell receptor (beta chain) was recorded in a study of cytomegalovirus exposure and HLA in healthy donors. 60 Vbeta and 13 Jbeta primers were used in PCR. Only in-frame clones appear in the TCRdb table, and some are missing; sequencing was by immunoSEQ multiplex PCR. The table records some 150,000 clones, more than 65% of them present only once. This clonotype was sampled from a man between 50 and 59 years old in good health and CMV-seropositive. The specimen was PBMCs.

DNA of the CDR3: TGTGCCAGCAGTTCACAGGGGGCCACTCACCAGAACACTGAAGCTTTCTTT. Amino acid sequence: CASSSQGATHQNTEAFF. V is TRBV6-4 and J is TRBJ1-1; TRBD1 aligns across 9 bases. The CDR3 covers 17 residues. The germline V gene has CDR1 MRHNA and CDR2 SNTAGT. V dropped 5 bases and J dropped 1; count of bases not matched to a gene: 11.